These 4 T cell receptor beta chains originate from one sample sequenced in a study of T cells in Graves' hyperthyroidism and ophthalmopathy. RNA transcripts gave rise to amplified TCR beta CDR3 regions. First-round RT-PCR with HTBI primers amplified the TCR CDR3 region. A single record per CDR3 protein comes from TCRdb applying MiXCR to the multiplex PCR reads. The sample shows 750,000 to 900,000 distinct CDR3 sequences, 38% of them seen only once. Sequenced input: blood. The receptor set was obtained from a young man with Graves' hyperthyroidism.

This sequence joins TRBV7-9 and TRBJ1-2; the D is unclear. Germline V gene lookup returns CDR1 SEHNR and CDR2 FQNEAQ (reference sequence). The length of the CDR3 is 15 residues. The ends were cut back, 5 bases at V and 4 bases at J, with 17 bases in the middle. The CDR3 DNA follows: TGTGCCAGCAGCCCAGACGGGGTTCGGAGCTATGGCTACACCTTC. Its translation: CASSPDGVRSYGYTF.

The chain joins TRBV29-1 to TRBJ1-6; possibly TRBD1 for D (5 bases). CDR3 length: 14 residues. V was pared by 1 base and J by 6 bases, with 10 bases between. CDR1 is SQVTM and CDR2 is ANQGSEA in the germline V gene. The CDR3 sequence: CSVEGGRANSPLHF. CDR3 sequence (DNA): TGCAGCGTTGAAGGGGGCCGGGCTAATTCACCCCTCCACTTT.

The chain recombines TRBV7-2 with TRBJ1-6; D is unclear. The CDR3 contains 13 residues. Germline-derived CDR1 and CDR2 are SGHTA and FQGNSA. V lost 2 bases and J lost 15, with 14 bases in between. The CDR3 is CASSLSGRPGLHF. CDR3 DNA: TGTGCCAGCAGCTTAAGCGGCCGCCCGGGCCTCCACTTT.

This chain's CDR3 is CASSVAGGRSDTQYF. The CDR3 DNA follows: TGTGCCAGCAGCGTAGCTGGGGGGAGGTCAGATACGCAGTATTTT. J is TRBJ2-3 and V is TRBV9; D perhaps matches TRBD2 (6 bases). Per the germline V gene, CDR1 is SGDLS and CDR2 is YYNGEE. Trimming left V 0 bases short and J 4 bases short, with 12 bases between. CDR3 size: 15 residues.